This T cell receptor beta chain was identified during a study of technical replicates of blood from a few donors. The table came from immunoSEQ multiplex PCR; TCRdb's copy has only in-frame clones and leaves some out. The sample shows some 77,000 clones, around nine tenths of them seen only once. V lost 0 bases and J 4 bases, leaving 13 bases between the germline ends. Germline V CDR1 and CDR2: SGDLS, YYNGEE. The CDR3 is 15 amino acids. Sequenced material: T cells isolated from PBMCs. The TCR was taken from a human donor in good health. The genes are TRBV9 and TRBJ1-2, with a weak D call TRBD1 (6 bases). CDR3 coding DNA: TGTGCCAGCAGCGTAGCTCTGGACAGCGTCTATGGCTACACCTTC. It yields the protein CASSVALDSVYGYTF.